Following are 3 T cell receptor beta chains from one sample sequenced in a study of memory CD4+ T cells and cytomegalovirus serostatus (dated by TCRdb to about 2019). Library preparation was by the immunoSEQ multiplex PCR assay. Held by TCRdb, this immuneACCESS table contains in-frame sequences only and omits some clones. Under half of the omission traces to an unresolved V gene where checked; the cause of the rest is unknown. The sample yields about 45,000 clones; around 76% were counted once. The ten largest clones capture less than 2.5% of the sample. A FACSAria II was used to sort memory CD4+ T cells, defined as single viable CD3+CD4+CD8-CD45RO+ cells. The specimen was memory CD4+ T cells from blood. All receptors come from an adult in good health and CMV-seronegative.

This rearrangement joins TRBV5-1 to TRBJ2-7; tentative D call: TRBD1 (6 bases). The germline V gene encodes CDR1 SGHRS and CDR2 YFSETQ. CDR3 size: 15 residues. Trimming left V 2 bases short and J 4 bases short, with 16 bases between. CDR3 bases: TGCGCCAGCAGCTTAGGAACAGGGATACTGTACGAGCAGTACTTC. It translates to CASSLGTGILYEQYF.

The V and J genes are TRBV18 and TRBJ1-1, with D uncertain. In germline, CDR1 is KGHSH, CDR2 LQKENI. V dropped 0 bases and J dropped 2 bases, with 13 bases sitting between them. The CDR3 has 16 residues. CDR3 coding DNA: TGTGCCAGCTCACCACCCAACGATTTCGGTAACACTGAAGCTTTCTTT. It encodes CASSPPNDFGNTEAFF.

This chain's CDR3 is CASSMVDPYTEAFF. The CDR3 DNA follows: TGTGCCAGTAGTATGGTGGACCCGTACACTGAAGCTTTCTTT. The chain has TRBV19 and TRBJ1-1; no firm D call. V lost 3 bases to trimming and J lost 3 bases, with 11 bases between them. Germline CDR1 reads LNHDA; CDR2 reads SQIVND (reference sequence). This CDR3 is built from 14 residues.